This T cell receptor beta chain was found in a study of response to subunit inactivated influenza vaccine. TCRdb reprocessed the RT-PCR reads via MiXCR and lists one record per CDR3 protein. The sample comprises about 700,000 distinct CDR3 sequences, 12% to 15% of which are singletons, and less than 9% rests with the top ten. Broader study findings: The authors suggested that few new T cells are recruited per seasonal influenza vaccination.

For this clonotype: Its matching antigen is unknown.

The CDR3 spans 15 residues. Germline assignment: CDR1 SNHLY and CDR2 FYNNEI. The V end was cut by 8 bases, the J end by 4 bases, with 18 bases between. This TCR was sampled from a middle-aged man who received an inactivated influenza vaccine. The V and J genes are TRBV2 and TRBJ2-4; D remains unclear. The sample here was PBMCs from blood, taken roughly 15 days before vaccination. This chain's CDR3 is CASDTDPDLKNIQYF. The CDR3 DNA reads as TGTGCCAGCGATACGGACCCCGACTTAAAAAACATTCAGTACTTC.